This T cell receptor (beta chain) was captured in a study of blood T cell repertoires in COVID-19. As for the study in general: Some COVID-19 samples were acute and others convalescent; all came from the United States, Italy and Spain. The analysed material was cDNA or gDNA that came from T cells, B-cell-depleted T cells, or PBMCs.

CDR1 is SEHNR and CDR2 is FQNEAQ in the germline V gene (reference sequence). The CDR3 covers 14 residues. V was cut by 5 bases and J by 6 bases, with 16 bases left in between. Only in-frame clones appear in the TCRdb table, and some are missing; sequencing was by immunoSEQ multiplex PCR. Of about 230,000 clones listed, roughly 84% are singletons. Only one count was recorded for this clone. The TCR sequence derives from a man aged 40-49 years with acute or convalescent COVID-19. This chain uses TRBV7-9 with TRBJ1-2; D is perhaps TRBD1 (5 bases). The sequenced sample was peripheral blood. CDR3 in DNA: TGTGCCAGCAGCCTCGACTGGGGCCGGGATGGCTACACCTTC. Encoded protein: CASSLDWGRDGYTF.